This T cell receptor (beta chain) was sequenced for a study of beta chain features in type 1 diabetes. Per germline, CDR1 SGHRS and CDR2 YFSETQ. The CDR3 loop spans 12 amino acids. V shed 3 bases and J shed 6 bases, with 7 bases lying between them. The whole isolated RNA underwent reverse transcription, so sequencing captured expressed TCRB transcripts. TCRdb's copy holds only in-frame clones and misses some; the assay was immunoSEQ multiplex PCR. The data contain hundreds of thousands of clones, roughly a sixth of them seen just once; the ten biggest clones take up approximately 0.087%. This receptor was identified in a man younger than 35 in good health. Sequencing was done on a sample of naive CD4+ T cells from blood. This chain links TRBV5-1 with TRBJ2-1; D is unclear. The CDR3 protein is CASSSRGNEQFF. As DNA, the CDR3 is TGCGCCAGCAGCTCACGCGGCAATGAGCAGTTCTTC.